The rows below give T cell receptor beta chains drawn from one sample of a study of shared clonotypes between healthy human individuals. The method was immunoSEQ multiplex PCR; TCRdb's version includes in-frame clones alone and lacks a portion of them. The table has about 1.5 million clones, 95% to 99% seen once. The material sequenced was naive CD4+ T cells sorted from blood. These TCRs come from a man younger than 40 in good health. The CDR3 runs from the conserved cysteine through the conserved F or W. Each record gives: CDR3 protein, CDR3 DNA, V gene, D gene, CDR3 length, J gene, clone size. The D gene is left open where the match is weak. Expanded clones are given a class, and other clones once, few, many or no size at all.

CASSVGQPNQPQHF	TGTGCCAGCAGCGTGGGACAGCCGAATCAGCCCCAGCATTTT	TRBV7-9	TRBD1	14	TRBJ1-5	once
CASSGGTSGPDTQYF	TGCGCCAGCAGCGGGGGAACTAGCGGGCCAGATACGCAGTATTTT	TRBV5-1	TRBD2	15	TRBJ2-3	NA
CSVEVLGGAHNEQFF	TGCAGCGTTGAAGTTTTAGGGGGAGCCCACAATGAGCAGTTCTTC	TRBV29-1	NA	15	TRBJ2-1	NA
CASSPGQGALQETQYF	TGTGCCAGCTCACCGGGACAGGGGGCGCTTCAAGAGACCCAGTACTTC	TRBV18	TRBD1	16	TRBJ2-5	NA
CASSVVAGGPRTQYF	TGTGCCAGCAGCGTGGTAGCGGGAGGTCCCAGGACCCAGTACTTC	TRBV9	TRBD2	15	TRBJ2-5	NA
CASSKLQEYNEQFF	TGCGCCAGCAGCAAGCTACAGGAATACAATGAGCAGTTCTTC	TRBV4-3	NA	14	TRBJ2-1	NA
CASSYRATEAFF	TGTGCCAGTAGTTACAGGGCCACTGAAGCTTTCTTT	TRBV19	NA	12	TRBJ1-1	NA
CASSILEGNGNQPQHF	TGTGCCAGTAGTATACTGGAGGGGAATGGCAATCAGCCCCAGCATTTT	TRBV19	NA	16	TRBJ1-5	NA
CASSPRPGQGSEQYF	TGTGCCAGCTCACCTCGACCGGGACAGGGGTCCGAGCAGTACTTC	TRBV18	TRBD1	15	TRBJ2-7	once
CASTYTGTYEQYF	TGTGCCAGCACCTATACGGGGACCTACGAGCAGTACTTC	TRBV7-2	NA	13	TRBJ2-7	NA
CASSPRQSLAKNIQYF	TGTGCCAGCAGCCCTCGACAGTCTCTAGCCAAAAACATTCAGTACTTC	TRBV5-6	NA	16	TRBJ2-4	once
CASSESSVTGLNQPQHF	TGTGCCAGCAGTGAATCGTCGGTGACAGGGCTAAATCAGCCCCAGCATTTT	TRBV6-1	TRBD1	17	TRBJ1-5	NA
CSVSTGKRETQYF	TGCAGCGTCTCGACAGGGAAACGTGAGACCCAGTACTTC	TRBV29-1	TRBD1	13	TRBJ2-5	NA
CASSTRDRESTDTQYF	TGTGCCAGTAGTACCCGGGACAGGGAGAGCACAGATACGCAGTATTTT	TRBV19	TRBD1	16	TRBJ2-3	NA
CASSLVGTSYEQYF	TGCGCCAGCAGCTTGGTCGGTACCTCCTACGAGCAGTACTTC	TRBV5-1	NA	14	TRBJ2-7	NA
CSARLTGELFF	TGCAGTGCTCGCCTAACCGGGGAGCTGTTTTTT	TRBV20-1	NA	11	TRBJ2-2	NA
CASSAHRTYTQYF	TGTGCCAGTAGTGCCCACAGGACCTATACGCAGTATTTT	TRBV19	NA	13	TRBJ2-3	NA
CASSRRGDREETQYF	TGCGCCAGCAGCCGGAGGGGCGACAGAGAAGAGACCCAGTACTTC	TRBV5-1	NA	15	TRBJ2-5	NA
CASSQASIRLNQPQHF	TGTGCCAGCAGCCAAGCGTCGATCAGACTCAATCAGCCCCAGCATTTT	TRBV7-8	NA	16	TRBJ1-5	NA
CIVGIDSNQPQHF	TGCATCGTTGGAATCGATAGCAATCAGCCCCAGCATTTT	TRBV29-1	NA	13	TRBJ1-5	NA
CASSYEGQVNTGELFF	TGTGCCAGCAGTTACGAGGGACAGGTGAACACCGGGGAGCTGTTTTTT	TRBV6-6	TRBD1	16	TRBJ2-2	once
CASSPHWGRSYEQYF	TGTGCCAGCAGCCCCCACTGGGGTCGCTCCTACGAGCAGTACTTC	TRBV11-1	NA	15	TRBJ2-7	NA
CASSPSRSGTGLQPQHF	TGTGCCAGCAGCCCGAGCCGGAGTGGGACAGGGTTACAGCCCCAGCATTTT	TRBV27	TRBD1	17	TRBJ1-5	NA
CASSLGGTTTNEQFF	TGCGCCAGCAGCCTGGGTGGTACTACTACAAATGAGCAGTTCTTC	TRBV5-1	NA	15	TRBJ2-1	NA
CSVQRTVMNTEAFF	TGCAGCGTGCAGCGGACGGTAATGAACACTGAAGCTTTCTTT	TRBV29-1	NA	14	TRBJ1-1	NA
CASRTRQGSDTQYF	TGTGCCAGTAGAACACGACAGGGCTCCGATACGCAGTATTTT	TRBV19	TRBD1	14	TRBJ2-3	NA
CASSPGTSLGNEQFF	TGTGCCAGCTCACCGGGAACCTCCCTAGGGAATGAGCAGTTCTTC	TRBV18	NA	15	TRBJ2-1	NA
CASSSLTSSYEQYF	TGTGCCAGCAGCTCCTTGACTAGTTCATACGAGCAGTACTTC	TRBV5-5	NA	14	TRBJ2-7	NA
CSAPQDKGNTEAFF	TGCAGCGCCCCCCAGGACAAAGGGAACACTGAAGCTTTCTTT	TRBV29-1	NA	14	TRBJ1-1	NA
CASSEVRTQYF	TGTGCCAGCAGTGAGGTTCGTACGCAGTATTTT	TRBV6-1	NA	11	TRBJ2-3	NA